Included here is one T cell receptor beta chain sequence, with context. Antigen specificity is unknown. Regarding time point: week 5, during vaccination. All doses held 300 ug of mutant IDH1 20-mer peptide, with topical imiquimod. These data come from a study of a mutant IDH1 vaccine in newly diagnosed glioma. Overall study: Vaccines were first given 4-6 weeks after radiotherapy alone, or with temozolomide cycles. It was radiotherapy, temozolomide, or both that patients received previously, with most receiving both.

Clones were sequenced by immunoSEQ multiplex PCR, and TCRdb holds only the in-frame ones, with some missing. The top ten clones hold 3.1% of a sample with 52,000 or so clones, about 80% of them seen once. Trimming took off 0 bases at V and 5 bases at J, with 11 bases between the two ends. The CDR3 consists of 15 residues. Germline CDR1 reads LNHNV; CDR2 reads YYDKDF (reference sequence). This rearrangement joins TRBV15 to TRBJ1-3; D gene uncertain. This material consisted of PBMCs, taken from a glioma patient whose treatment included an IDH1 peptide vaccine. The receptor's source is a woman between 18 and 29 years old with glioma. Some clones in this sample may be carry-over from other donors' samples. The CDR3 is CATSRDVEGRNTIYF. The CDR3 coding sequence is TGTGCCACCAGCAGAGATGTGGAGGGCCGAAACACCATATATTTT.